This T cell receptor (beta chain) emerged from a study of T cells after yellow fever vaccination. Findings of the study overall: Contamination of FACS-sorted repertoires by abundant clonotypes from the bulk population could occur. The appearance of a small share of clonotypes in both CD4 and CD8 compartments was observed.

TCRdb re-analysed the 5' RACE reads in MiXCR, keeping a single row per CDR3 protein. The sample lists about 320,000 distinct CDR3 sequences, 3.5% to 4.5% seen once, with 15% to 20% in the top ten. A note on this clonotype: Its antigen is undetermined.

This CDR3 comprises 14 residues. V was clipped by 1 base and J by 3 bases, with 13 bases between them. The germline gives CDR1 DFQATT, CDR2 SNEGSKA (reference sequence). The TCR sequence derives from a man aged 18-30 years who received the YFV17D yellow fever vaccine. This chain links TRBV20-1 with TRBJ2-7; D is possibly TRBD2 (5 bases). This material consisted of PBMCs, taken 15 days after the yellow fever booster vaccination. The CDR3 sequence: CSARGTSSVYEQYF. CDR3 nucleotides: TGCAGTGCTAGAGGGACTTCTTCCGTCTACGAGCAGTACTTC.